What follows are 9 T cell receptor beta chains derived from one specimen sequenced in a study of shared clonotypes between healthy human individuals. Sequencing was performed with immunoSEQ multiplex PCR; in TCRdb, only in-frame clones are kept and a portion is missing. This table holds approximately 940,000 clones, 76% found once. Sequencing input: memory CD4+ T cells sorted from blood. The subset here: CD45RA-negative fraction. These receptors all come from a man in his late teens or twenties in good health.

CDR3 DNA: TGTGCCAGTAGTACGGGGGTTCCGGGCCAGCCCCAGCATTTT. Its translation is CASSTGVPGQPQHF. This chain links TRBV19 with TRBJ1-5; D is possibly TRBD1 (5 bases). Germline V CDR1 and CDR2: LNHDA, SQIVND (reference sequence). The V end lost 4 bases, the J end lost 7 bases, and 14 bases lay between the germline ends. This CDR3 has 14 amino acids.

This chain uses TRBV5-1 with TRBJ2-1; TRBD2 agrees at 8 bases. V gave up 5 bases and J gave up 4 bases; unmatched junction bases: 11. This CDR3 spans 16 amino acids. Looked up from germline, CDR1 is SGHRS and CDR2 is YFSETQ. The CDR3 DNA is TGCGCCAGCAGTTCGTTTGCGGGGGGTCTTTACAATGAGCAGTTCTTC. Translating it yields CASSSFAGGLYNEQFF.

CDR3 bases: TGTGCCAGCAGTTTTTACGCGGGACAGGGTGGGTACGAGCAGTACTTC. Protein product: CASSFYAGQGGYEQYF. V is TRBV27 and J is TRBJ2-7; 9 positions match TRBD1. V shed 3 bases and J 4 bases; nucleotides not matched to a gene: 10. Germline values: CDR1 MNHEY, CDR2 SMNVEV (reference sequence). The CDR3 length is 16 residues.

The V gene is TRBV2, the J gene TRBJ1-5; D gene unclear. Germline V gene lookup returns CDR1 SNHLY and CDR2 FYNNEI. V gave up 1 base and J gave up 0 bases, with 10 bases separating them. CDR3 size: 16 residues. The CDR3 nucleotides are TGTGCCAGCAGTGAAGAGAGAGGCTATAGCAATCAGCCCCAGCATTTT. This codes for CASSEERGYSNQPQHF.

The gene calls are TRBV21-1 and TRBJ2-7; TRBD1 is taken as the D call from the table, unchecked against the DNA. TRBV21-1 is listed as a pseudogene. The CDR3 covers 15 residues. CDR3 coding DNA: TGTGCCAGCAGCAGGGGACAGAACACCCCGGGAGAGCAGTACTTC. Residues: CASSRGQNTPGEQYF.

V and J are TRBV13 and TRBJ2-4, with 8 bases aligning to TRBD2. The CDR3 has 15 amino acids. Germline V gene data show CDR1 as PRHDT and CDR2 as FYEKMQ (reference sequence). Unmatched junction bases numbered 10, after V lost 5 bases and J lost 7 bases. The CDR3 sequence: CASSPRGGHGNIQYF. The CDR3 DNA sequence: TGTGCCAGCAGCCCTCGGGGGGGCCATGGGAACATTCAGTACTTC.

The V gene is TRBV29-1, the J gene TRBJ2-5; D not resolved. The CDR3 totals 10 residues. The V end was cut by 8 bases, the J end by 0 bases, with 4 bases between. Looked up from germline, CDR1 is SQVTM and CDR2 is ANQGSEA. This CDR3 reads CSSYQETQYF. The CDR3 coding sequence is TGCAGCTCGTACCAAGAGACCCAGTACTTC.

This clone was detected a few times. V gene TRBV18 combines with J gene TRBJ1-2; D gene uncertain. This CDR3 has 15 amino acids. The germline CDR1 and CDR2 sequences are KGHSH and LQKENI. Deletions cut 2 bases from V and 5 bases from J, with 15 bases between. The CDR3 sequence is CASSPGQTVSYGYTF. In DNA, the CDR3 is TGTGCCAGCTCACCAGGCCAGACCGTTTCTTATGGCTACACCTTC. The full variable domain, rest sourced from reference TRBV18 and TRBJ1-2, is NAGVMQNPRHLVRRRGQEARLRCSPMKGHSHVYWYRQLPEEGLKFMVYLQKENIIDESGMPKERFSAEFPKEGPSILRIQQVVRGDSAAYFCASSPGQTVSYGYTFGSGTRLTVV.

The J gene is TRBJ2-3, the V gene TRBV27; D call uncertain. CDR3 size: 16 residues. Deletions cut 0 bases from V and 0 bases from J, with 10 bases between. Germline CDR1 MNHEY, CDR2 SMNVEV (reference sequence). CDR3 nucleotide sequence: TGTGCCAGCAGTTTATCGCCTGATCTGAGCACAGATACGCAGTATTTT. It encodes CASSLSPDLSTDTQYF.